These T cell receptor beta chains were read from a single sample in a study of regulatory T cells in long-lasting Graves disease. One entry per CDR3 protein, called by TCRdb with MiXCR from the multiplex PCR reads. The sample consists of around 450,000 distinct CDR3 sequences, around 15% of them appearing once. These data are also associated with another study on T cells in Graves' hyperthyroidism and ophthalmopathy.

The input for sequencing was peripheral blood mononuclear cells (PBMCs), taken at new diagnosis, from a patient treated with antithyroid drugs. The source of these receptors is a man in his forties with Graves disease. Each CDR3 is given with its conserved first and last residue. The order of the fields is clone size, J gene, V gene, CDR3 protein. Rows give clone size only sometimes, using once, few, many, or a class for an expanded clone.

>many|TRBJ2-1|TRBV3-1
CASSPILAGGPIEQFF
>.|TRBJ2-4|TRBV12-5
CASGSSAKNIQYF
>many|TRBJ2-5|TRBV7-2
CASSSRSAGSRETQYF
>many|TRBJ2-3|TRBV6-2/TRBV6-3
CASSEKRNTDTQYF
>many|TRBJ2-2|TRBV2
CASWAGTGELFF
>many|TRBJ1-2|TRBV30
CAWAVPTGRGPGGYTF
>few|TRBJ2-1|TRBV15
CATRRAGGPPYNEQFF
>many|TRBJ1-1|TRBV11-2
CASSLGQRNTEAFF
>many|TRBJ2-7|TRBV28
CASSSLPSSYEQYF
>many|TRBJ2-7|TRBV20-1
CSAVLGGINEQYF
>many|TRBJ2-4|TRBV2
CASSGLKNIQYF
>many|TRBJ1-5|TRBV5-1
CASSLVGGDQPQHF
>.|.|TRBV24-1
CATSDWGLDNQETQYF
>.|TRBJ2-1|TRBV30
CAWSVWPGTGYNEQFF
>many|TRBJ1-2|TRBV7-9
CASSLNLDKGFGYTF
>.|TRBJ2-7|TRBV27
CASLDRDDEQYF
>.|TRBJ1-2|TRBV6-2/TRBV6-3
CASSYGDRRNYGYTF
>.|TRBJ2-7|TRBV3-1
CASSQGTSGYEQYF
>many|TRBJ2-1|TRBV11-2
CASSPLSVNEQFF
>many|TRBJ1-1|TRBV24-1
CATAPGSGGTEAFF
>many|TRBJ2-7|TRBV15
CATSRGVAGTYEQYF
>many|TRBJ1-2|TRBV28
CASSYRHRAIYGYTF
>.|TRBJ2-2|TRBV5-4
CAGRQGITGELFF
>many|TRBJ1-1|TRBV20-1
CSASRVREAFF
>.|TRBJ2-2|TRBV2
CASSDGLVAALFF
>many|TRBJ1-6|TRBV28
CASSPGTGGFYNSPLHF
>.|TRBJ2-1|TRBV6-1
CASSPGTHNEQFF
>many|TRBJ2-7|TRBV7-9
CASSVEATRSGEQYF
>many|TRBJ2-5|TRBV3-1
CASSQHADRAETQYF
>many|TRBJ2-7|TRBV12-3/TRBV12-4
CASRAGTASYYEQYF
>many|TRBJ2-1|TRBV4-1
CASSQVPSGVYNEQFF
>.|TRBJ1-3|TRBV19
CASSVLGNTIYF
>few|TRBJ2-1|TRBV27
CASSLLPTSGSYNEQFF
>many|TRBJ2-1|TRBV30
CAWSREGHNEQFF
>many|TRBJ2-7|TRBV7-2
CASSLIAPYEQYF
>many|TRBJ1-4|TRBV12-3/TRBV12-4
CASSSGGGMEKLFF
>.|TRBJ1-5|TRBV24-1
CATSDWQNQPQHF
>many|TRBJ1-1|TRBV5-1
CASRAQGAWNTEAFF
>many|.|TRBV5-1
CASSPDSGETQYF
>many|TRBJ2-3|TRBV20-1
CSARRLDTQYF
>many|TRBJ2-3|TRBV27
CASSLGVALGGRDTQYF
>few|TRBJ2-2|TRBV4-1
CASSQDRNTGELFF
>few|TRBJ1-1|TRBV4-1
CASSSRPGEGTEAFF
>.|TRBJ2-2|TRBV5-6
CASYDRGGTGELFF
>.|TRBJ2-5|TRBV2
CASSGTSGRERETQYF
>few|TRBJ1-3|TRBV9
CASSEVPGNTIYF
>many|TRBJ2-1|TRBV2
CASSERTSGINEQFF
>many|TRBJ2-5|TRBV5-1
CASRDRAQETQYF
>many|TRBJ2-5|TRBV28
CASSAGTQETQYF
>.|TRBJ2-1|TRBV20-1
CSARSSRGLAGGHEQFF
>.|TRBJ1-4|TRBV20-1
CSARGQGANEKLFF
>many|TRBJ1-2|TRBV2
CASSELGNYGYTF
>many|TRBJ2-3|TRBV20-1
CSAEPTSGGSDTQYF
>many|TRBJ2-3|TRBV20-1
CSAGSHAGTDTQYF
>many|TRBJ2-7|TRBV2
CASNPSGRDSYEQYF
>few|TRBJ1-4|TRBV11-3
CASSSPGGLGKLFF
>.|TRBJ2-1|TRBV11-2
CASSSPGLLQFF
>few|TRBJ2-2|TRBV5-5
CASSHGGTGELFF
>.|TRBJ2-5|TRBV20-1
CSAPDWQETQYF
>few|TRBJ2-3|TRBV27
CASRPPGGGNTQYF